Listed below are T cell receptor beta chains from one sample, sequenced in a study of OX40 agonist ivuxolimab in advanced cancers. Profiled with immunoSEQ multiplex PCR; TCRdb holds only in-frame clones, not every one. The sample contains approximately 81,000 clones, about 88% of which appear only once. Here the sequenced sample was CD4+ or CD8+ T cells sorted from blood, taken in a trial of the OX40 agonist ivuxolimab. The receptors stem from an adult with an advanced solid tumor such as melanoma, head and neck, liver or kidney cancer. Each CDR3 is given with its conserved first and last residue. Fields, in order: CDR3 protein, CDR3 DNA, V gene, D gene, clone size, J gene. D genes are given only for firm matches. Part of the rows lack a size; the others show once, few, many or a class for expanded clones.

CDR3: CASSLGYTDTQYF
DNA: TGTGCCAGCAGCTTAGGGTACACAGATACGCAGTATTTT
V: TRBV7-3
D: -
size: -
J: TRBJ2-3

CDR3: CASSLSVQGFTEAFF
DNA: TGTGCCAGCAGCTTGAGCGTACAGGGTTTTACTGAAGCTTTCTTT
V: TRBV5-5
D: -
size: -
J: TRBJ1-1

CDR3: CASSSPSQGREQYF
DNA: TGTGCCAGCAGCTCCCCCTCCCAAGGGCGGGAGCAGTACTTC
V: TRBV5-4
D: -
size: -
J: TRBJ2-7

CDR3: CASSNQQGNTEAFF
DNA: TGTGCCAGCAGCAACCAACAGGGGAACACTGAAGCTTTCTTT
V: TRBV6-5
D: -
size: -
J: TRBJ1-1

CDR3: CASSTLAGGRFF
DNA: TGTGCCAGTAGTACGCTAGCGGGAGGGCGGTTCTTC
V: TRBV19
D: TRBD2
size: few
J: TRBJ2-1

CDR3: CASSQGYHTGNEQFF
DNA: TGTGCCAGCAGCCAAGGCTACCATACGGGAAATGAGCAGTTCTTC
V: TRBV14
D: -
size: -
J: TRBJ2-1

CDR3: CASSLSAAGGGGYTF
DNA: TGTGCCAGCAGCTTATCTGCGGCAGGGGGGGGTGGCTACACCTTC
V: TRBV7-8
D: TRBD1
size: -
J: TRBJ1-2

CDR3: CASSPQGVNGYTF
DNA: TGTGCCAGCAGCCCACAGGGGGTAAATGGCTACACCTTC
V: TRBV11-2
D: TRBD1
size: -
J: TRBJ1-2

CDR3: CASSLGGLNEKLFF
DNA: TGTGCCAGCAGCTTAGGCGGGTTGAATGAAAAACTGTTTTTT
V: TRBV7-9
D: -
size: few
J: TRBJ1-4

CDR3: CASSETGAEAFF
DNA: TGTGCCAGCAGTGAGACGGGAGCTGAAGCTTTCTTT
V: TRBV2
D: -
size: -
J: TRBJ1-1

CDR3: CASSYSGQGNYGYTF
DNA: TGTGCCAGCAGTTATTCCGGACAGGGCAACTATGGCTACACCTTC
V: TRBV6-5
D: TRBD1
size: -
J: TRBJ1-2

CDR3: CASSYVGGGTEAFF
DNA: TGTGCCAGCAGTTATGTGGGAGGAGGGACTGAAGCTTTCTTT
V: TRBV6-5
D: -
size: -
J: TRBJ1-1

CDR3: CASSQDLGLAASYEQYF
DNA: TGTGCCAGCAGCCAAGATCTGGGACTAGCGGCCTCCTACGAGCAGTACTTC
V: TRBV4-2
D: TRBD2
size: -
J: TRBJ2-7

CDR3: CASSVGLAGAGELFF
DNA: TGCGCCAGCAGCGTGGGACTAGCTGGGGCCGGGGAGCTGTTTTTT
V: TRBV5-1
D: TRBD2
size: -
J: TRBJ2-2

CDR3: CASSLVPSPSNEQFF
DNA: TGTGCCAGCAGCTTAGTGCCTAGCCCGAGCAATGAGCAGTTCTTC
V: TRBV7-6
D: -
size: -
J: TRBJ2-1

CDR3: CASSPRPRQGQDTQYF
DNA: TGTGCCAGCAGCCCCCGCCCTCGACAGGGTCAAGATACGCAGTATTTT
V: TRBV7-2
D: TRBD1
size: once
J: TRBJ2-3

CDR3: CATRYGQNTGELFF
DNA: TGTGCCACCAGGTACGGGCAGAACACCGGGGAGCTGTTTTTT
V: TRBV2
D: -
size: -
J: TRBJ2-2

CDR3: CASSDTVGPLHF
DNA: TGCGCCAGCAGTGATACAGTGGGACCCCTCCACTTT
V: TRBV10-2
D: -
size: -
J: TRBJ1-6

CDR3: CASSFQGDLYGYTF
DNA: TGTGCCAGCAGCTTCCAGGGGGACCTCTATGGCTACACCTTC
V: TRBV5-6
D: TRBD1
size: once
J: TRBJ1-2

CDR3: CASSSAGAETQYF
DNA: TGTGCCAGTAGTAGCGCAGGGGCCGAGACCCAGTACTTC
V: TRBV19
D: -
size: -
J: TRBJ2-5

CDR3: CATSRAGREAFF
DNA: TGTGCCACCAGCAGAGCAGGGCGTGAGGCTTTCTTT
V: TRBV15
D: -
size: -
J: TRBJ1-1

CDR3: CASSARQGFNTEAFF
DNA: TGTGCCAGTAGTGCAAGACAGGGGTTCAACACTGAAGCTTTCTTT
V: TRBV19
D: TRBD1
size: -
J: TRBJ1-1

CDR3: CASSQQGEETQYF
DNA: TGTGCCAGCAGTCAACAGGGTGAAGAGACCCAGTACTTC
V: TRBV11-3
D: -
size: -
J: TRBJ2-5

CDR3: CASSLTQVFGTPSYEQYF
DNA: TGTGCCAGCAGCTTAACCCAAGTGTTCGGGACACCATCATACGAGCAGTACTTC
V: TRBV7-2
D: -
size: -
J: TRBJ2-7

CDR3: CASSDSQGNSPLHF
DNA: TGTGCCAGCAGTGACTCGCAGGGTAATTCACCCCTCCACTTT
V: TRBV2
D: -
size: -
J: TRBJ1-6

CDR3: CASSVAGGTADTQYF
DNA: TGTGCCAGCAGTGTAGCGGGGGGGACAGCAGATACGCAGTATTTT
V: TRBV2
D: TRBD2
size: few
J: TRBJ2-3

CDR3: CASGPGTGVHEQYF
DNA: TGTGCTAGTGGACCCGGGACAGGGGTCCACGAGCAGTACTTC
V: TRBV12-5
D: TRBD1
size: -
J: TRBJ2-7

CDR3: CASSQADSAAGELFF
DNA: TGTGCCAGCAGCCAAGCCGATAGCGCGGCCGGGGAGCTGTTTTTT
V: TRBV4-2
D: -
size: -
J: TRBJ2-2

CDR3: CASRPVWVADTQYF
DNA: TGCGCCAGCAGACCGGTCTGGGTAGCAGATACGCAGTATTTT
V: TRBV4-1
D: -
size: -
J: TRBJ2-3

CDR3: CASTWSTNTGELFF
DNA: TGCGCCAGCACCTGGTCTACGAACACCGGGGAGCTGTTTTTT
V: TRBV4-1
D: -
size: few
J: TRBJ2-2

CDR3: CASSQVYGYYEQYF
DNA: TGTGCCAGCAGCCAAGTTTACGGTTACTACGAGCAGTACTTC
V: TRBV14
D: -
size: -
J: TRBJ2-7

CDR3: CASSSRPDRGHRGGYTF
DNA: TGCGCCAGCAGCTCCCGGCCGGACAGGGGGCACCGAGGGGGCTACACCTTC
V: TRBV5-1
D: TRBD1
size: once
J: TRBJ1-2

CDR3: CASSPGEDQPQHF
DNA: TGTGCCAGCTCACCAGGGGAGGATCAGCCCCAGCATTTT
V: TRBV18
D: -
size: -
J: TRBJ1-5

CDR3: CASSPPVGGAFF
DNA: TGTGCCAGCAGCCCCCCGGTTGGGGGAGCTTTCTTT
V: TRBV7-9
D: -
size: -
J: TRBJ1-1

CDR3: CATQQGAATGEQYF
DNA: TGTGCCACCCAACAGGGGGCGGCTACGGGAGAGCAGTACTTC
V: TRBV10-3
D: TRBD1
size: few
J: TRBJ2-7

CDR3: CASREGYTEAFF
DNA: TGTGCCAGCAGGGAGGGGTATACTGAAGCTTTCTTT
V: TRBV6-5
D: -
size: -
J: TRBJ1-1

CDR3: CASSTQGALGTEAFF
DNA: TGTGCCAGCAGTACCCAGGGGGCCTTGGGCACTGAAGCTTTCTTT
V: TRBV6-1
D: TRBD1
size: -
J: TRBJ1-1

CDR3: CASSFTTGVNTEAFF
DNA: TGTGCCAGCAGCTTTACGACAGGAGTGAACACTGAAGCTTTCTTT
V: TRBV7-8
D: -
size: -
J: TRBJ1-1

CDR3: CASNPGGGQAPSGGGNTIYF
DNA: TGTGCCAGCAATCCCGGCGGGGGACAGGCCCCATCCGGAGGGGGAAACACCATATATTTT
V: TRBV2
D: TRBD1
size: -
J: TRBJ1-3

CDR3: CASRGAVNEKLFF
DNA: TGTGCCAGCAGAGGGGCCGTGAATGAAAAACTGTTTTTT
V: TRBV7-9
D: -
size: -
J: TRBJ1-4

CDR3: CSVDKNEKLFF
DNA: TGCAGCGTGGACAAGAATGAAAAACTGTTTTTT
V: TRBV29-1
D: -
size: once
J: TRBJ1-4

CDR3: CASSPFQGFNQPQHF
DNA: TGTGCCAGCAGTCCTTTTCAGGGATTCAATCAGCCCCAGCATTTT
V: TRBV6-5
D: -
size: -
J: TRBJ1-5

CDR3: CASSFGGGNTEAFF
DNA: TGTGCCAGCAGCTTCGGTGGAGGGAACACTGAAGCTTTCTTT
V: TRBV7-2
D: -
size: -
J: TRBJ1-1

CDR3: CASSQDWDPRQPQHF
DNA: TGTGCCAGCAGCCAAGATTGGGACCCCAGACAGCCCCAGCATTTT
V: TRBV4-2
D: -
size: -
J: TRBJ1-5

CDR3: CASSQPTSGTYEQYF
DNA: TGCGCCAGCAGCCAACCGACTAGCGGGACCTACGAGCAGTACTTC
V: TRBV4-1
D: TRBD2
size: -
J: TRBJ2-7

CDR3: CAWSVGVLGYTF
DNA: TGTGCCTGGAGTGTCGGGGTATTGGGCTACACCTTC
V: TRBV30
D: -
size: -
J: TRBJ1-2

CDR3: CASSQLAGGVYEQYF
DNA: TGCGCCAGCAGCCAACTAGCGGGGGGCGTCTACGAGCAGTACTTC
V: TRBV4-1
D: TRBD2
size: -
J: TRBJ2-7

CDR3: CSVEELTGALGTQYF
DNA: TGCAGCGTTGAAGAGCTTACCGGGGCCCTGGGTACGCAGTATTTT
V: TRBV29-1
D: -
size: -
J: TRBJ2-3

CDR3: CASSFGGRADTQYF
DNA: TGCGCCAGCAGCTTCGGGGGTAGAGCAGATACGCAGTATTTT
V: TRBV5-1
D: -
size: -
J: TRBJ2-3

CDR3: CASSYKVYGYTF
DNA: TGTGCCAGCAGTTACAAGGTCTATGGCTACACCTTC
V: TRBV6-5
D: -
size: -
J: TRBJ1-2

CDR3: CASSDPTYNEQFF
DNA: TGTGCCAGCAGTGACCCCACCTACAATGAGCAGTTCTTC
V: TRBV6-1
D: -
size: -
J: TRBJ2-1

CDR3: CASRPTVNTEAFF
DNA: TGTGCCAGCAGACCCACAGTGAACACTGAAGCTTTCTTT
V: TRBV6-5
D: -
size: -
J: TRBJ1-1

CDR3: CASRITQGNNSPLHF
DNA: TGTGCCAGCAGGATTACTCAGGGGAATAATTCACCCCTCCACTTT
V: TRBV6-6
D: -
size: -
J: TRBJ1-6

CDR3: CASGGRIAADTQYF
DNA: TGTGCCAGCGGGGGACGTATTGCGGCAGATACGCAGTATTTT
V: TRBV11-1
D: -
size: -
J: TRBJ2-3